This T cell receptor (beta chain) is drawn from a study of blood T cell repertoires in COVID-19 (TCRdb year 2020). Concerning the study at large: Collaborator samples came from the United States, Italy and Spain and covered acute and convalescent phases of COVID-19. Where HLA class I and class II types were available, the types were taken from metadata supplied by the sample provider, not from assay-based typing. The material from the prospective study consisted of cDNA or gDNA derived from T cells, B-cell-depleted T cells, or PBMCs. The repertoires were released in a freely available public database meant as a resource for research on the immune response to SARS-CoV-2. Deeply sampled blood TCRbeta repertoires from subjects exposed to, actively infected with, or recovered from COVID-19 were included in the dataset. Samples came from the ongoing ImmuneRACE study (first 160 participants) plus 1,254 subjects from 6 global collaborators. Sample metadata almost always included a de-identified subject ID, COVID-19 status, age in years and sex.

In this sample, this clone turned up a few times. Its antigen is not yet known. The record has no base qualities; no much larger clone is one base away. Here is what the overall study found, with its caveats: The amount of clinical and demographic metadata varied by source and participant and was provided uncurated.

TCRbeta CDR3 regions were amplified from genomic DNA using the immunoSEQ Assay, a bias-controlled multiplex PCR. The source study handled its data this way. The number of nucleated cells in each sample was estimated by amplification of reference gene primers within the assay. To quantify the absolute abundance of each unique TCRbeta CDR3 rearrangement, sequence reads were collapsed and filtered. For each sample, productive Simpson clonality was calculated as the square root of Simpson's diversity index over productive rearrangements. Here the immuneACCESS table is served through TCRdb, limited to in-frame sequences with V and J called. Missing clones are a known gap in these copies; in checked studies unresolved V genes cover under half, and the rest lacks a known reason. That table supplies the V and J calls and clone size; D and trimming were determined from the DNA. For this sample the table gives 110,000 to 150,000 clones, of which approximately 80% were detected only once. Jointly, the top ten make up roughly 8.2% of the sample.

For CDR1 and CDR2, the germline V gene (reference sequence) lists LNHNV and YYDKDF. Including the terminal cysteine and phenylalanine, the CDR3 comprises 12 residues. The DNA shown is the 36-base CDR3, in frame from base 1. The V and J ends are trimmed by 0 bases and 7 bases, leaving 4 bases between them. Collaborating institutions collected whole blood in K2EDTA tubes following their own protocols. For TCRbeta analysis, collaborators shipped samples in one of three forms: frozen whole blood, isolated PBMCs, or DNA extracted from either of those sample types. Input material: peripheral blood. This TCR was sampled from a human donor in a cohort sampled during active COVID-19. Recombination joined TRBV15 with TRBJ1-5, with no confident D gene call. Here is the DNA: TGTGCCACCAGCAGAGATCTACAGCCCCAGCATTTT. This translates into CATSRDLQPQHF.